This T cell receptor (beta chain) was recorded in a study of blood T cell repertoires in COVID-19. Study-wide context: Nucleic acid was either cDNA or gDNA, and it came from T cells, B-cell-depleted T cells, or PBMCs.

The repertoire was sequenced with immunoSEQ multiplex PCR; TCRdb's copy has only in-frame clones and lacks some. The data contain roughly 46,000 clones, over 80% of them singletons. With 9 bases clipped from V and 4 bases from J, the junction kept 7 bases outside the gene matches. Germline V CDR1 and CDR2: LNHDA, SQIVND (reference sequence). This CDR3 spans 14 amino acids. This clonotype was obtained from a human donor in a cohort sampled during active COVID-19. The chain joins TRBV19 to TRBJ1-3, with 9 bases aligning to TRBD1. The source material was peripheral blood. CDR3 loop: CASHPDRGGNTIYF. CDR3 nucleotide sequence: TGTGCCAGCCACCCGGACAGGGGCGGAAACACCATATATTTT.